The sequence of this T cell receptor beta chain was determined in a study of blood T cell repertoires in COVID-19 (dated by TCRdb to 2020 to 2022). Describing the broader study: Collaborator samples came from the United States, Italy and Spain and covered acute and convalescent phases of COVID-19. The prospective study material was composed of cDNA or gDNA derived from T cells, B-cell-depleted T cells, or PBMCs. Subjects who had been exposed to COVID-19, were actively infected with it, or had recovered from it provided the deeply sampled blood TCRbeta repertoires that made up the dataset. The repertoires were released in a freely available public database meant as a resource for research on the immune response to SARS-CoV-2. The samples were drawn from the first 160 participants of the ongoing ImmuneRACE study and from some 1,300 subjects provided by 6 global collaborators. Nearly every sample came with metadata listing a de-identified subject ID, COVID-19 status, age in years and sex. Where available, HLA class I and class II types were obtained from metadata supplied by the sample provider rather than from assay-based typing.

TCRbeta CDR3 regions were amplified from genomic DNA using the immunoSEQ Assay, a bias-controlled multiplex PCR. The paper's processing steps were these. The number of nucleated cells in each sample was estimated by amplification of reference gene primers within the assay. To quantify the absolute abundance of each unique TCRbeta CDR3 rearrangement, sequence reads were collapsed and filtered. Productive Simpson clonality was computed per sample as the square root of Simpson's diversity index over productive rearrangements. In its TCRdb copy, this immuneACCESS table keeps in-frame sequences only and misses some clones. Where compared with another copy, unresolved V genes explain less than half of these, and the others have no known cause. The V and J calls and clone size are taken from that table; D and trimming were inferred from the DNA. For this sample there are 91,000 or so clones; 85% to 90% appear just once. Together, the top ten hold 15% of the sample.

Points the paper makes about the study in general: The quantity of clinical and demographic metadata differed by source and by participant and was supplied without curation.

Each collaborating institution followed its own protocols to collect whole blood in K2EDTA tubes. For TCRbeta analysis, collaborators shipped samples in one of three forms: frozen whole blood, isolated PBMCs, or DNA extracted from either of those sample types. The CDR3 covers 15 residues, taking in both the cysteine and the phenylalanine. Only CDR3 DNA remains: 45 bases, in frame from the first base. CDR1 and CDR2, looked up from the germline V gene, are SGHVS and FQNEAQ. Relative to germline, V is 5 bases shorter and J is 3 bases shorter, with 16 bases between their ends. Worth noting for this clone: It lacks a known antigen. Base quality data are lacking; no much larger clone is found one base away.

Sequenced sample: peripheral blood. The sequence joins TRBV7-8 to TRBJ1-1; the D gene assignment is ambiguous. This clonotype was obtained from a human donor in a cohort sampled during active COVID-19. The nucleotide sequence is TGTGCCAGCAGCCAGTTAAGGAGCAGTCACACTGAAGCTTTCTTT. Its product reads: CASSQLRSSHTEAFF.